This TCR beta chain emerged from a study of OX40 agonist ivuxolimab in advanced cancers. Sequencing was performed with immunoSEQ multiplex PCR; in TCRdb, only in-frame clones are kept and a portion is missing. This sample has around 39,000 clones, with more than 60% found just once. This clone was recorded a few times. Germline CDR1 and CDR2: GTSNPN and SVGIG (reference sequence). V shed 0 bases and J 8 bases; nucleotides not matched to a gene: 10. CDR3 size: 15 residues. This TCR was recovered from an adult with an advanced solid tumor such as melanoma, head and neck, liver or kidney cancer. This chain uses TRBV30 with TRBJ2-1, with TRBD2 matching 7 bases. Material: CD4+ or CD8+ T cells sorted from blood, obtained in a trial of the OX40 agonist ivuxolimab. DNA for the CDR3: TGTGCCTGGAGTGTACGGACTAGTAGGCGGGATGAGCAGTTCTTC. This translates into CAWSVRTSRRDEQFF.